These 22 T cell receptor beta chains were sequenced from one sample in a study of CD8+CD57+ T cells in acquired aplastic anemia. Profiling of TCR beta VDJ combinations and CDR3 sequences used genomic DNA as template. TCRdb ran MiXCR on the reads and lists one entry per CDR3 protein. Of a few hundred thousand distinct CDR3 sequences detected, 55% to 65% appear once; the ten largest clones hold 6.5% to 10%. The sequencing sample was made of sorted CD4+, CD8+, or CD8+CD57+ T cells (not recorded which) from PBMCs. The receptor source for this set is a human donor with severe aplastic anemia or a healthy control (not recorded which).

This clonotype occurred many times. The chain combines TRBV20-1 with TRBJ2-5, with 10 bases lining up with TRBD2. The germline CDR1 and CDR2 sequences are DFQATT and SNEGSKA (reference sequence). The CDR3 is made up of 15 amino acids. After removal of 3 bases from V and 4 bases from J, the junction contained 8 bases not matched to a gene. CDR3 DNA sequence: TGCAGTGCTAGTCCACTAGCGGGGTTATCAGAGACCCAGTACTTC. Protein sequence: CSASPLAGLSETQYF.

For this clonotype: A junction end diverges from the germline sequence, so it may reflect a read error. The genes are TRBV7-6 and TRBJ2-1; no reliable D call. There are 16 residues in the CDR3. The germline V gene has CDR1 SGHVS and CDR2 FNYEAQ. The CDR3 sequence is CASSGERTLSFNEQFF. The DNA of the CDR3 is TGTGCCAGCAGCGGGGAACGGACCCTCTCCTTCAATGAGCAGTTCTTC.

There are many counts of this clonotype. The chain combines TRBV11-2 with TRBJ2-5, with D possibly being TRBD1 (5 bases). Deletions cut 5 bases from V and 2 bases from J, with 15 bases between. Germline V lookup: CDR1 SGHAT, CDR2 FQNNGV. This CDR3 has 15 residues. CDR3 in DNA: TGTGCCAGCAGCCAGCAGGGTGTGGGGCAAGAGACCCAGTACTTC. Translation: CASSQQGVGQETQYF.

The chain is built from TRBV12-5 and TRBJ2-3, with TRBD1 matching 7 bases. The V gene's germline CDR1 is LGHNT and CDR2 FRNRAP. The ends lost 5 bases at V and 11 bases at J; junction bases unmatched: 7. The CDR3 spans 12 residues. The CDR3 protein is CASGPQGNEQYF. The CDR3 DNA reads as TGTGCTAGTGGTCCACAGGGGAATGAGCAGTATTTT.

The rearrangement links TRBV15 to TRBJ1-6; 7 nucleotides agree with TRBD1. CDR1 is LNHNV, CDR2 YYDKDF, per germline (reference sequence). J lost 10 bases, V lost 1 base, and 4 bases had no gene match. The CDR3 is made up of 14 amino acids. The CDR3 bases are TGTGCCACCAGCAGAGGCCAGGGGGAATCACCCCTCCACTTT. Protein product: CATSRGQGESPLHF.

The chain joins TRBV12-3 or TRBV12-4 to TRBJ2-3; TRBD2 agrees at 9 bases. CDR3 length: 15 residues. The V and J ends lost 0 bases and 3 bases, in that order; junction bases with no gene match: 1. The CDR3: CASSLASGGTDTQYF. As DNA, the CDR3 is TGTGCCAGCAGTTTAGCTAGCGGGGGAACAGATACGCAGTATTTT.

This clonotype has a count of ten or more. The chain carries TRBV5-8 and TRBJ1-3; D gene uncertain. V was pared by 5 bases and J by 2 bases, with 11 bases between. This CDR3 contains 14 residues. Germline CDR1 and CDR2: SGHTS and YDEGEE. For the CDR3, the DNA is TGTGCCAGCAGTGGCGGGTTTACTGGAAACACCATATATTTT. It encodes CASSGGFTGNTIYF.

The rearrangement uses TRBV25-1 and TRBJ2-7; 7 bases agree with TRBD1. The CDR3 totals 12 residues. Trimming cost V 6 bases and J 10 bases; bases outside gene matches: 9. CDR1 and CDR2 from the germline V gene are MGHDK and SYGVNS. This chain's CDR3 is CASRITGDGQYF. In DNA form, the CDR3 reads TGTGCCAGCAGGATCACAGGGGATGGACAGTACTTC.

At least ten counts were recorded for this clonotype. This chain joins TRBV3-2 and TRBJ1-5. TRBV3-2 is annotated as a pseudogene. This CDR3 region has 15 residues. The CDR3 region is CASSQGPSGNQPQHF. CDR3 nucleotide sequence: TGTGCCAGCAGCCAAGGGCCCTCCGGCAATCAGCCCCAGCATTTT.

This clonotype was recorded many times. The V and J genes are TRBV18 and TRBJ1-6; D unresolved. Looked up from germline, CDR1 is KGHSH and CDR2 is LQKENI. V was clipped by 3 bases and J by 7 bases, with 10 bases between them. The CDR3 loop spans 14 amino acids. CDR3 loop: CASSPSEQNSPLHF. CDR3 sequence (DNA): TGTGCCAGCTCACCCAGTGAACAGAATTCACCCCTCCACTTT.

This chain joins TRBV6-5 and TRBJ2-7, with D perhaps matching TRBD2 (6 bases). CDR1 is MNHEY, CDR2 SVGAGI, per germline. Between the trimmed V and J ends, which lost 0 bases and 6 bases, there was a span of 9 bases. The CDR3 spans 13 residues. The CDR3: CASSYSMTSEQYF. For the CDR3, the DNA is TGTGCCAGCAGTTACTCGATGACTAGCGAGCAGTACTTC.

This clonotype was found many times. The CDR3 DNA reads as TGTGCCAGCAGCCCGGGACAGAATAATTCACCCCTCCACTTT. Its protein product is CASSPGQNNSPLHF. The V gene is TRBV12-3 or TRBV12-4, the J gene TRBJ1-6, with TRBD1 matching over 7 bases. The V gene end was trimmed by 6 bases and the J gene end by 5 bases; junction bases not matched to a gene: 4. The CDR3 loop spans 14 amino acids.

The chain couples TRBV11-2 to TRBJ2-3; D is unresolved. Germline V lookup: CDR1 SGHAT, CDR2 FQNNGV. The CDR3 covers 14 residues. Trimming removed 0 bases from V and 6 bases from J, with 10 bases in between. The CDR3 here is CASSLEGSMDTQYF. As DNA, the CDR3 is TGTGCCAGCAGCTTAGAGGGTTCGATGGATACGCAGTATTTT.

This clonotype showed up just once. The genes are TRBV11-2 and TRBJ2-5; 11 bases line up with TRBD2. Per germline, CDR1 SGHAT and CDR2 FQNNGV. CDR3 length equals 16 residues. The CDR3 nucleotides read TGTGTCGGCAGCTTAATGGAACTAGCGGGGGAAGAGACCCAGTACTTC. Residues: CVGSLMELAGEETQYF.

The gene calls are TRBV9 and TRBJ1-3; D unclear. The V and J ends lost 2 bases and 4 bases respectively, with 16 bases between them. CDR1 and CDR2 (germline): SGDLS, YYNGEE. The CDR3 runs to 16 residues. CDR3 residues: CASSVTSSGAGNTIYF. CDR3 DNA sequence: TGTGCCAGCAGCGTTACATCCTCGGGAGCCGGAAACACCATATATTTT.

The V call is TRBV15, the J call TRBJ2-7; 7 bases map to TRBD1. J gave up 4 bases and V 5 bases, and 8 bases lay outside the gene matches. The CDR3 has 14 residues. CDR1 LNHNV and CDR2 YYDKDF come from the germline V gene (reference sequence). The CDR3 nucleotides read TGTGCCACCAGCGTAACAGGGGTGGGGTACGAGCAGTACTTC. Its protein product is CATSVTGVGYEQYF.

The chain combines TRBV19 with TRBJ1-3, with a tentative D call TRBD1 (6 bases). The CDR3 loop spans 15 amino acids. Trimming took off 4 bases at V and 0 bases at J, with 10 bases between the two ends. From germline, CDR1 is LNHDA and CDR2 SQIVND (reference sequence). The CDR3 coding sequence is TGTGCCAGTAGTACGGACAGTAGCTCTGGAAACACCATATATTTT. This gives the protein CASSTDSSSGNTIYF.

This clonotype has at least ten counts. V gene TRBV5-1 combines with J gene TRBJ1-1; 9 bases are a match to TRBD1. The CDR3 has 15 amino acids. The trim removed 2 bases at V and 1 base at J, leaving 3 bases unmatched. Per the germline V gene, CDR1 is SGHRS and CDR2 is YFSETQ. CDR3 sequence reads: CASSLQGAPNTEAFF. In nucleotides, the CDR3 is TGCGCCAGCAGCTTACAGGGGGCCCCGAACACTGAAGCTTTCTTT.

On this clonotype itself: Since the CDR3 does not end with the conserved phenylalanine or tryptophan, this likely comes from a read error. No DNA is shown, since the ends of the CDR3 on it are uncertain; the CDR3 is the one TCRdb lists. This chain uses TRBV6-5 with TRBJ2-7; whether TRBD2, the table's D call, matches the DNA was not checked. Germline V gene lookup returns CDR1 MNHEY and CDR2 SVGAGI. The CDR3 has 10 residues if both end residues are counted. The CDR3 here is CASSYPQTSG.

This chain joins TRBV7-3 and TRBJ2-1; 8 bases fit TRBD1. The V and J ends lost 5 bases and 8 bases, in that order; junction bases with no gene match: 14. The CDR3 totals 16 residues. From germline, CDR1 is SGHTA and CDR2 FQGTGA. The CDR3 is CASSQSRQGNVHEQFF. The CDR3 bases are TGTGCCAGCAGCCAATCAAGACAGGGGAATGTCCATGAGCAGTTCTTC.

The chain is built from TRBV7-9 and TRBJ2-1; D might be TRBD1 (6 bases). V shed 8 bases and J shed 1 base, with 12 bases lying between them. The germline V gene has CDR1 SEHNR and CDR2 FQNEAQ (reference sequence). This CDR3 contains 14 residues. CDR3 protein: CASPEGQSYNEQFF. As DNA, the CDR3 is TGTGCCAGCCCAGAAGGACAGTCCTACAATGAGCAGTTCTTC.

The chain joins TRBV3-1 to TRBJ2-3; D call uncertain. The CDR3 is made up of 13 amino acids. Trimming stripped 1 base from V and 4 bases from J, with 6 bases between. Germline lookup yields CDR1 LGHDT and CDR2 YNNKEL (reference sequence). This CDR3 is CASSQVAPDTQYF. CDR3 DNA sequence: TGTGCCAGCAGCCAAGTTGCCCCAGATACGCAGTATTTT.